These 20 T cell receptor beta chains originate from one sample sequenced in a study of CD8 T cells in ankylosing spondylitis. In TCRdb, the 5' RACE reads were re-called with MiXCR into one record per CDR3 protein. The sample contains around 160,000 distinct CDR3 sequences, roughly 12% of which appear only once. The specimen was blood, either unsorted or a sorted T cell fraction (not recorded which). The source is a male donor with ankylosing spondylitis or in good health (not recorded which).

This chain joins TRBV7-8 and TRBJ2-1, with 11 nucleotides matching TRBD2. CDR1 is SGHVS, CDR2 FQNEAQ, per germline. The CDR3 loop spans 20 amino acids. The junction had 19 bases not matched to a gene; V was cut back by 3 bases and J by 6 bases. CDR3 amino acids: CASSFLPGLADTRGGNEQFF. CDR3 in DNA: TGTGCCAGCAGCTTCTTACCGGGACTAGCGGATACCAGAGGGGGCAATGAGCAGTTCTTC.

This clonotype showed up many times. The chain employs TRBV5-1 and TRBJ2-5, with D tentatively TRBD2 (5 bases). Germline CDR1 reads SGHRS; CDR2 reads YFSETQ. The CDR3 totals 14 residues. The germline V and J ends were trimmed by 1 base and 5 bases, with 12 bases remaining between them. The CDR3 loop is CASSLWSGEETQYF. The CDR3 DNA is TGCGCCAGCAGCTTGTGGTCCGGGGAGGAGACCCAGTACTTC.

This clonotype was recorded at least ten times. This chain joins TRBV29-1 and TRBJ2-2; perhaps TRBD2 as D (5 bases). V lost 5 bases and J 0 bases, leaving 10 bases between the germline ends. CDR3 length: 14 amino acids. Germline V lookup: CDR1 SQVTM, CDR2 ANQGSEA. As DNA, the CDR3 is TGCAGCGTTTCGGGGAAAACGAACACCGGGGAGCTGTTTTTT. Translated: CSVSGKTNTGELFF.

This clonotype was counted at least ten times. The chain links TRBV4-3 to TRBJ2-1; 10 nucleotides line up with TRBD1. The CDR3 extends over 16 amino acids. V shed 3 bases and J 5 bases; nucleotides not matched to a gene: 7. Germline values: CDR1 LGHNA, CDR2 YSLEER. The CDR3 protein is CASSQERQGANNEQFF. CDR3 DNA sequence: TGCGCCAGCAGCCAGGAAAGACAGGGGGCCAACAATGAGCAGTTCTTC.

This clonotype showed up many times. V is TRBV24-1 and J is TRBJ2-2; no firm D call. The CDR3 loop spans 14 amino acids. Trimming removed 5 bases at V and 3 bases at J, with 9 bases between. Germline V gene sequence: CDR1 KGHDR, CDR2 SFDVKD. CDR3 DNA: TGTGCCACCAGTGCTTATTGGGACACCGGGGAGCTGTTTTTT. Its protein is CATSAYWDTGELFF.

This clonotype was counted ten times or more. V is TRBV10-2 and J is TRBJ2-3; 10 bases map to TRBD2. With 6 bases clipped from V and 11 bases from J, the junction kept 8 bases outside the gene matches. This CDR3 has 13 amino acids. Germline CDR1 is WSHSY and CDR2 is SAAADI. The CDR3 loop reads CASSTPSGGVQYF. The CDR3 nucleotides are TGCGCCAGCAGCACCCCGAGCGGGGGGGTGCAGTATTTT.

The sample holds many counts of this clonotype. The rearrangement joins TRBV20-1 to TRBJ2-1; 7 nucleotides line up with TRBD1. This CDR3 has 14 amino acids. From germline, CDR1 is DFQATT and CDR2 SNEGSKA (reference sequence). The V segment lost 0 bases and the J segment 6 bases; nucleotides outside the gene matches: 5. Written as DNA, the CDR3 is TGCAGTGCTAGAGACAGGGGGAGAATCAATGAGCAGTTCTTC. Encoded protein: CSARDRGRINEQFF.

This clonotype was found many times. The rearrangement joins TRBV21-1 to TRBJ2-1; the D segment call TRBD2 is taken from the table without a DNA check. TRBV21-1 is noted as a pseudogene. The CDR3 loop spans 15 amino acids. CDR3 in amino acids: CASSTIARTYNEQFF. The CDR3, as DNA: TGTGCCAGCAGCACAATAGCGCGCACCTACAATGAGCAGTTCTTC.

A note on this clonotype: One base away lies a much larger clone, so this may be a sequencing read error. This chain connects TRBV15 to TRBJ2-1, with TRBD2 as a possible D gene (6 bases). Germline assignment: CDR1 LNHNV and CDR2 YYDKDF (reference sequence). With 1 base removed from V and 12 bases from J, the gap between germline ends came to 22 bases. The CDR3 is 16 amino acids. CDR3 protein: CATSRGGGDKFYGQFF. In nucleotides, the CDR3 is TGTGCCACCAGCAGAGGTGGAGGGGATAAGTTCTATGGGCAGTTCTTC.

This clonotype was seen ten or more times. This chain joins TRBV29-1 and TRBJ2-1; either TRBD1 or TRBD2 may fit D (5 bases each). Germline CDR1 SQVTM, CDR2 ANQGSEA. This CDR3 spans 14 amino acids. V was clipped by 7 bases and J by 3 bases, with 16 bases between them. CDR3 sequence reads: CSAGLLRGYNEQFF. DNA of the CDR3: TGCAGCGCTGGGCTACTGAGGGGCTACAATGAGCAGTTCTTC.

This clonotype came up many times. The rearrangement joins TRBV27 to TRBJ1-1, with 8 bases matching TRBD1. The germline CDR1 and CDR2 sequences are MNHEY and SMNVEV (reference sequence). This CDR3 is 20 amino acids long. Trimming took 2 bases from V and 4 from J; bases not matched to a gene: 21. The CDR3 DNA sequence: TGTGCCAGCAGTTTAGGAAAGGCACCTACCGGGACAGGAAACGGCACTGAAGCTTTCTTT. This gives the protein CASSLGKAPTGTGNGTEAFF.

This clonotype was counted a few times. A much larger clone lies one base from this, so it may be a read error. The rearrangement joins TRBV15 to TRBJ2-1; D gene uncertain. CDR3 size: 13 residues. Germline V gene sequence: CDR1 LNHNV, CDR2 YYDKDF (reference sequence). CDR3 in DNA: TGTGCCGCCAGCAGAAAGGGTTGGAATGAGCAGTTCTTC. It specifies CAASRKGWNEQFF.

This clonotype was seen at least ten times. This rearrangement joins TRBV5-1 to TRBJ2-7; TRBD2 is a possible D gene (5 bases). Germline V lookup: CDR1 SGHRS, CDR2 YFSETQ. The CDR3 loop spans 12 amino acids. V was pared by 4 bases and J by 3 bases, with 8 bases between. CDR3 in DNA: TGCGCCAGCAGCCTTCGGGACTACGAGCAGTACTTC. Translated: CASSLRDYEQYF. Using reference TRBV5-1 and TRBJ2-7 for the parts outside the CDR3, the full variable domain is KAGVTQTPRYLIKTRGQQVTLSCSPISGHRSVSWYQQTPGQGLQFLFEYFSETQRNKGNFPGRFSGRQFSNSRSEMNVSTLELGDSALYLCASSLRDYEQYFGPGTRLTVT.

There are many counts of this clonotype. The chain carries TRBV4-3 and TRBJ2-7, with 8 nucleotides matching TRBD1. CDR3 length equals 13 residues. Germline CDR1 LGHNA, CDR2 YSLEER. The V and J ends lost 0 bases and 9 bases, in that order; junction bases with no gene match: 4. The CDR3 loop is CASSQDLGTGQYF. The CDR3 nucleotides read TGCGCCAGCAGCCAAGATTTGGGGACAGGGCAGTACTTC.

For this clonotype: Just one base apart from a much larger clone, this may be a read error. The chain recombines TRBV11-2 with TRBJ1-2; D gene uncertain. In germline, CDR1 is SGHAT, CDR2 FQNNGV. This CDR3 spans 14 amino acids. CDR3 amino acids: CVSSLEAANYGYTF. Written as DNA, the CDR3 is TGTGTCAGCAGCTTAGAGGCGGCTAACTATGGCTACACCTTC.

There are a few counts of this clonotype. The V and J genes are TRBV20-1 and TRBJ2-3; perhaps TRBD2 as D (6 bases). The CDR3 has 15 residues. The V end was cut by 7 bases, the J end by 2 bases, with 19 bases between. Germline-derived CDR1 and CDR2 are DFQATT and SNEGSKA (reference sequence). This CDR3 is CSVLGAGSLTDTQYF. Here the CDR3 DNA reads TGCAGTGTCCTCGGGGCGGGATCACTCACAGATACGCAGTATTTT.

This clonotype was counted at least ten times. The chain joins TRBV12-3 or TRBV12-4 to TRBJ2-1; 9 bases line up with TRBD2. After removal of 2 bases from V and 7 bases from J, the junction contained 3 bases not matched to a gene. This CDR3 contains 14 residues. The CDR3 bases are TGTGCCAGCAGTTTATGGCGGGGGGGTAATGAGCAGTTCTTC. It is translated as CASSLWRGGNEQFF.

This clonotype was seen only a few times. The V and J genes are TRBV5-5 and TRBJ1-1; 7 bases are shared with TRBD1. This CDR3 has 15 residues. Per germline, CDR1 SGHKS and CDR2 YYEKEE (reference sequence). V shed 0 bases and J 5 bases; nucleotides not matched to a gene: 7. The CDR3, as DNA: TGTGCCAGCAGCTTGGCCTCGACAGGGACGACTGAAGCTTTCTTT. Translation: CASSLASTGTTEAFF.

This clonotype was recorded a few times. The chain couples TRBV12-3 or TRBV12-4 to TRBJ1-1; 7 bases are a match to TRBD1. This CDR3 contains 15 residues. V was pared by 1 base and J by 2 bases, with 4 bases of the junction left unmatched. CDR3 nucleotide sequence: TGTGCCAGCAGTTTAGGGAGGGGGCTTAACACTGAAGCTTTCTTT. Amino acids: CASSLGRGLNTEAFF.

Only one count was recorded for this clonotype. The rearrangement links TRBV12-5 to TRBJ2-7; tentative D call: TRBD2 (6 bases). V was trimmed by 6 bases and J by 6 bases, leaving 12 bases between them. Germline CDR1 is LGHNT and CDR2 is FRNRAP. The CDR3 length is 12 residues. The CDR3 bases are TGTGCTAGTGGCCTTGGGACTCCCGAGCAGTACTTC. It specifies CASGLGTPEQYF.